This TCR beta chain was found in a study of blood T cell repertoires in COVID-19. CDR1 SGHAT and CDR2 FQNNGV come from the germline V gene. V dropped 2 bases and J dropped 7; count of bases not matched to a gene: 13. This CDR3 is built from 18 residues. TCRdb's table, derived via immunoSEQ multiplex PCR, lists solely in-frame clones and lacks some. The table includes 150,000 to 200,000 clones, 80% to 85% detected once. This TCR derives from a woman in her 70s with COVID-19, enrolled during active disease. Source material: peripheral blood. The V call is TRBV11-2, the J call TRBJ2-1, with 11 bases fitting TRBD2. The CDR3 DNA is TGTGCCAGCAGCTTATATAGCGGGAGGGCCGGAACTAAGAATGAGCAGTTCTTC. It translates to CASSLYSGRAGTKNEQFF.